The 7 T cell receptor beta chains presented below share a single source sample, sequenced in a study of radiotherapy plus CTLA-4 blockade in lung cancer. Sequencing was performed with immunoSEQ multiplex PCR; in TCRdb, only in-frame clones are kept and a portion is missing. The sample has 90,000 or so clones, about 90% seen once. Material: peripheral blood, obtained from a patient treated with radiotherapy plus ipilimumab. The receptors were gathered from a human donor with non-small cell lung cancer who had a partial response to radiotherapy plus ipilimumab.

The chain combines TRBV30 with TRBJ2-5; 9 positions agree with TRBD1. Trimming at V came to 5 bases and at J to 5 bases, leaving 6 bases not matched to a gene. CDR3 size: 13 residues. The germline V gene encodes CDR1 GTSNPN and CDR2 SVGIG (reference sequence). In DNA form, the CDR3 reads TGTGCCTGGGACAGGGGGAGAAGGGAGACCCAGTACTTC. The encoded protein is CAWDRGRRETQYF.

The chain links TRBV7-2 to TRBJ2-7; TRBD1 might be the D (6 bases). Per the germline V gene, CDR1 is SGHTA and CDR2 is FQGNSA. This CDR3 region has 13 residues. Trimming shortened V by 6 bases and J by 2 bases, and 11 bases separated the two germline ends. This CDR3 reads CASSRQATYEQYV. CDR3 DNA: TGTGCCAGCAGTCGACAGGCTACCTACGAGCAGTACGTC.

This clone has only a few counts. This chain uses TRBV5-5 with TRBJ1-3; no reliable D call. Germline assignment: CDR1 SGHKS and CDR2 YYEKEE (reference sequence). Trimming stripped 4 bases from V and 2 bases from J, with 13 bases between. The length of the CDR3 is 15 residues. The DNA for the CDR3 is TGTGCCAGCAGCATACCTATCGGGGCTGGAAACACCATATATTTT. Residues: CASSIPIGAGNTIYF. The variable domain in full, with the rest retrieved from reference TRBV5-5 and TRBJ1-3, is DAGVTQSPTHLIKTRGQQVTLRCSPISGHKSVSWYQQVLGQGPQFIFQYYEKEERGRGNFPDRFSARQFPNYSSELNVNALLLGDSALYLCASSIPIGAGNTIYFGEGSWLTVV.

The chain joins TRBV6-5 to TRBJ1-1, with a tentative D call TRBD1 (5 bases). Deletions cut 5 bases from V and 2 bases from J, with 12 bases between. Germline V gene data show CDR1 as MNHEY and CDR2 as SVGAGI. CDR3 length: 14 amino acids. Written as DNA, the CDR3 is TGTGCCAGCAGTGGGGGGAACAGAAACACTGAAGCTTTCTTT. As protein: CASSGGNRNTEAFF.

The chain has TRBV10-3 and TRBJ2-3, with D hard to call. The V gene lost 0 bases and the J gene lost 3 bases, with 7 bases spanning the gap. In germline, CDR1 is ENHRY, CDR2 SYGVKD. The CDR3 is 14 amino acids. The CDR3 region is CAISESKLTDTQYF. CDR3 DNA sequence: TGTGCCATCAGTGAGTCGAAACTGACAGATACGCAGTATTTT.

The rearrangement links TRBV2 to TRBJ2-7; a weak D match, TRBD2 (6 bases). Germline CDR1 is SNHLY and CDR2 is FYNNEI. The CDR3 length is 14 residues. The V gene lost 5 bases and the J gene lost 0 bases, with 11 bases spanning the gap. The CDR3 reads CASSLAVPSYEQYF. In DNA, the CDR3 is TGTGCCAGCAGTTTAGCGGTCCCCTCCTACGAGCAGTACTTC. Together with reference TRBV2 and TRBJ2-7, the CDR3 gives the full variable domain: EPEVTQTPSHQVTQMGQEVILRCVPISNHLYFYWYRQILGQKVEFLVSFYNNEISEKSEIFDDQFSVERPDGSNFTLKIRSTKLEDSAMYFCASSLAVPSYEQYFGPGTRLTVT.

V gene TRBV10-3 combines with J gene TRBJ2-3; TRBD2 agrees at 7 bases. Germline V lookup: CDR1 ENHRY, CDR2 SYGVKD. V lost 6 bases to trimming and J lost 0 bases; unmatched junction nucleotides: 3. The CDR3 is 14 amino acids. CDR3 in amino acids: CAIRAGVSTDTQYF. The CDR3 DNA sequence: TGTGCCATCAGGGCGGGAGTGAGCACAGATACGCAGTATTTT.